This T cell receptor beta chain was documented in a study of beta chain features in type 1 diabetes (dated by TCRdb to the late 2010s). Broadly, across the study: Patients and healthy donors did not differ in mean age, gender distribution, total cell number or subset yield. A total of approximately 99,000,000 sorted cells were examined across all samples, and RNA yield correlated strongly with the number of cells per subset. The study compared TCRB repertoires of sorted circulating CD4+ T cell subsets between recently diagnosed type 1 diabetes patients and matched healthy donors. Regulatory and stem cell-like memory subsets were isolated from only 8 patients and 8 healthy donors, whereas naive and central memory subsets came from all 30 or so donors. Results the study describes overall, beyond this receptor: PCR might favor shorter templates, but patient and control samples were amplified and corrected together, so any skew would affect both groups equally. HLA sub-analyses involved small numbers of individuals, so any influence of HLA type on TCRB rearrangement remained unresolved. At VDJ recombination sites, patients with type 1 diabetes made fewer insertions and deleted more nucleotides, a pattern implying thymic rearrangement abnormalities. Naive, central memory and regulatory TCRB repertoires appeared more similar among patients than among healthy donors. Type 1 diabetes patients showed a moderate but significant shortening of TCRB CDR3 length in all four CD4+ subsets. Because cDNA was sequenced instead of genomic DNA, activated cells with high expression could be over-represented, although the groups did not differ in activation or CD3 levels.

The entire amount of isolated RNA was reverse transcribed using the High Capacity cDNA Reverse Transcription Kit, so the sequenced TCRB transcripts were expressed ones. Deep immunoSEQ sequencing was performed on naive, central memory and regulatory T cell samples, with an average of roughly 3.3 million total reads per sample. Sorted cells were lysed in RLT buffer and RNA was extracted with DNase-treated RNeasy Micro or Mini kits, depending on cell number. To prevent cross-contamination, each cell subset was processed individually, whereas patient and healthy donor samples were processed jointly. Using the immunoSEQ multiplex PCR, TCRB sequences were amplified from cDNA into 87-bp fragments spanning the CDR3 region. Sequencing of the amplicons was done on the Illumina HiSeq platform. Per the authors' processing: PCR bias was corrected computationally using synthetic template baselines, and reads within Hamming distance 2 were collapsed, with unmergeable singletons discarded. Reads were aligned against IMGT to assign V, D and J genes, CDR3 length and insertions or deletions at six rearrangement sites. Clonotype counts were normalized to sorted cell number within each subset before computing true diversity and Gini coefficients with the tcR R package. The overlap coefficient, calculated on TCRB nucleotide sequences, was used to measure repertoire sharing. Out-of-frame TCRB sequences from naive cells were analyzed as a proxy for the pre-selection repertoire. TCRdb mirrors the immuneACCESS table, restricted to in-frame sequences. Some clones are absent from its copies; in checked studies, under half trace to an unresolved V gene, and the reason for the others is unknown. V and J calls and clone size are given by that table; D and trimming were obtained from the DNA. Here the sample has roughly 290,000 clones; 14% to 15% occur a single time. The ten largest clonotypes hold 0.015% of the sample.

From the cysteine up to the phenylalanine, the CDR3 has a length of 16 residues. The retained sequence is limited to the CDR3, 48 bases, with the frame set at the first base. CDR1 and CDR2 are drawn from the germline V gene (reference sequence): SGHNT, YYREEE. A distance of 15 bases separates the germline ends of V and J, which lose 0 bases and 5 bases respectively. Each donor gave one peripheral blood draw, approximately 100 mL on average, collected into heparinised tubes. Using a panel that included CD45RO, CCR7, CD25, CD127, CD95 and CD27, naive, central memory, regulatory and stem cell-like memory CD4+ T cells were sorted on a BD FACSAria II. All sorted populations exceeded 95% purity. PBMCs were isolated immediately by Lymphoprep density gradient centrifugation and stained directly without culture. To minimize batch effects, samples were stained and sorted in pairs, one healthy donor with one patient per experiment.

In regard to this clone: Its antigen is unknown. No base qualities exist here, and no much larger clone lies one base off it.

The chain is assembled from TRBV5-4 and TRBJ2-1; a tentative D match to TRBD1 spans 6 bases. This TCR derives from a man aged 18 to 35 with type 1 diabetes. The specimen sequenced was naive CD4+ T cells from blood. Reading the label with the study, this specimen's cell subset or site is: true naive CD4+ T cells. The CDR3 protein: CASSLGVQGYDNEQFF. The sequenced DNA is TGTGCCAGCAGCTTGGGGGTTCAGGGGTACGACAATGAGCAGTTCTTC.